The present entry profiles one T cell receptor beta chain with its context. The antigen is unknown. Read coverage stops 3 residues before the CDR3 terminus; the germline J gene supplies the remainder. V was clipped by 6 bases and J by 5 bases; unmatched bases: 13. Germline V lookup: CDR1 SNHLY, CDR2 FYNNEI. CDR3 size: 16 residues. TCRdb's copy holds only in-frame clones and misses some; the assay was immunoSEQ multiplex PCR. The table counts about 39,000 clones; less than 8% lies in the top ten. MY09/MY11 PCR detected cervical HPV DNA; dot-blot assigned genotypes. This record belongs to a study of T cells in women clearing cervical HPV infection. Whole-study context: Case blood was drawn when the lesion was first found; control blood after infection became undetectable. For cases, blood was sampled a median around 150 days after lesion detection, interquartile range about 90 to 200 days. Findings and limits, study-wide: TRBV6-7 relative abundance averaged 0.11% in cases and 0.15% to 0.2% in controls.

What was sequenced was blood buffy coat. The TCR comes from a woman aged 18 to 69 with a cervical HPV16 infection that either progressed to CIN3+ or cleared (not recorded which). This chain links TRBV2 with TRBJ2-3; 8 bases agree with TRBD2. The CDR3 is CASRSQVAGRGDTQYF. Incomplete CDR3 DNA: TGTGCCAGCAGAAGTCAGGTAGCGGGAAGGGGAGATACG.